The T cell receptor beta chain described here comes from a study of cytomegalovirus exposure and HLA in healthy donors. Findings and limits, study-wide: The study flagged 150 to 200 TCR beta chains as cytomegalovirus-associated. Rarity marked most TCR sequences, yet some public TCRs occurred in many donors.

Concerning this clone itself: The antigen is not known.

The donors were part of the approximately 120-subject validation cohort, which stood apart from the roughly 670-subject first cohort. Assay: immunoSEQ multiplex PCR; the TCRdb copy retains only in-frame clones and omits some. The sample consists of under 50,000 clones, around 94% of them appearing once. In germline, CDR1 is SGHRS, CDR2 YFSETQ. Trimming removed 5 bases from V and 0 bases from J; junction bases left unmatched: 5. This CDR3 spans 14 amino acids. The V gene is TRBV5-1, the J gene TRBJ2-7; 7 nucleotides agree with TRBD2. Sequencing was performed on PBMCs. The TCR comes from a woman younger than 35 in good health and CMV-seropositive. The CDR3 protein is CASSGGGYSYEQYF. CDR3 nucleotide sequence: TGCGCCAGCAGTGGGGGGGGATACTCCTACGAGCAGTACTTC.